The 19 T cell receptor beta chains given below trace back to one sample, sequenced in a study of blood T cells in healthy people across ages. It was with a sample-barcoded 5' primer and a J-beta primer mix that a second PCR of roughly 7 to 12 cycles was run. TCRdb ran MiXCR on the 5' RACE reads and lists one entry per CDR3 protein. This table has under 1,000,000 distinct CDR3 sequences, 35% to 50% appearing once. Sequenced material: blood. The receptors originated from a man aged 80 or over in good health.

There are many counts of this clonotype. This chain connects TRBV29-1 to TRBJ2-7, with D tentatively TRBD1 or TRBD2 (5 bases each). The CDR3 has 13 amino acids. Trimming cost V 8 bases and J 6 bases, with 20 bases left between them. CDR1 is SQVTM and CDR2 is ANQGSEA in the germline V gene. The DNA for the CDR3 is TGCAGCTTCAATGAGGGGATGCAGGGCGAGCAGTACTTC. It specifies CSFNEGMQGEQYF.

This clonotype has a handful of counts. The chain links TRBV20-1 to TRBJ1-2, with a tentative D call TRBD1 (5 bases). The CDR3 covers 13 residues. Germline-derived CDR1 and CDR2 are DFQATT and SNEGSKA (reference sequence). V dropped 6 bases and J dropped 2 bases, with 13 bases sitting between them. The CDR3 DNA sequence: TGCAGTGCAAATCCCAAGGGGAACTATGGCTACACCTTC. Its translation is CSANPKGNYGYTF.

V gene TRBV3-1 combines with J gene TRBJ2-1, with a tentative D call TRBD2 (5 bases). This CDR3 comprises 16 residues. Germline-derived CDR1 and CDR2 are LGHDT and YNNKEL (reference sequence). V was clipped by 3 bases and J by 13 bases, with 25 bases between them. For the CDR3, the DNA is TGTGCCAGCAGCCATGATCCGGGATCCGACACGGAGACCCAGTTCTTC. Translation gives CASSHDPGSDTETQFF.

Ten or more counts support this clonotype. The V gene is TRBV2, the J gene TRBJ2-3, with D possibly TRBD1 on 5 matching bases. The germline V gene has CDR1 SNHLY and CDR2 FYNNEI. Trimming shortened V by 4 bases and J by 4 bases, and 12 bases separated the two germline ends. There are 14 residues in the CDR3. The CDR3 DNA reads TGTGCCAGCAGTGGGGAAGGGGCGCCAGATACGCAGTATTTT. It translates to CASSGEGAPDTQYF.

The sample holds one count of this clonotype. One end of the junction is discordant with germline, which a read error may explain. This chain connects TRBV7-8 to TRBJ2-1; D unclear. CDR1 is SGHVS and CDR2 is FQNEAQ in the germline V gene. The CDR3 runs to 14 residues. As DNA, the CDR3 is TGTACCAGCAGCTTAGTTGCCACTTACAATGAGCAGTTCTTC. Translation gives CTSSLVATYNEQFF.

A single count supports this clonotype. V usage is TRBV5-5 and J usage is TRBJ2-7; 7 bases align to TRBD1. The CDR3 length is 13 residues. With V trimmed by 7 bases and J by 5 bases, 9 bases remained unmatched. Germline V CDR1 and CDR2: SGHKS, YYEKEE (reference sequence). CDR3 region: CASARQGVHEQYV. The CDR3 nucleotides read TGTGCCAGCGCCCGACAGGGAGTACACGAGCAGTACGTC.

This clonotype was seen repeatedly, ten times or more. This sequence joins TRBV4-3 and TRBJ2-7, with 10 bases lining up with TRBD1. CDR1 and CDR2 from the germline V gene are LGHNA and YSLEER. Trimming cost V 2 bases and J 6 bases; bases outside gene matches: 10. The CDR3 extends over 16 amino acids. The CDR3 region is CASSQHVGTGVGEQYF. The CDR3 DNA reads as TGCGCCAGCAGCCAACACGTCGGGACAGGGGTTGGCGAGCAGTACTTC.

This clonotype has a count of ten or more. The chain joins TRBV11-3 to TRBJ2-3; no firm D call. Germline loops: CDR1 SGHNT, CDR2 YENEEA. V lost 3 bases and J lost 8, with 6 bases in between. This CDR3 is 11 amino acids long. The CDR3 protein is CASSFGGTQYF. The CDR3 nucleotides read TGTGCCAGCAGCTTTGGTGGTACGCAGTATTTT.

V gene TRBV10-2 combines with J gene TRBJ2-1; D unclear. Per germline, CDR1 WSHSY and CDR2 SAAADI. This CDR3 spans 15 amino acids. The V end lost 7 bases, the J end lost 6 bases, and 19 bases lay between the germline ends. As DNA, the CDR3 is TGCGCCAGCAAGCTTACGCACTCGACGGGCAATGAGCAGTTCTTC. This sequence encodes CASKLTHSTGNEQFF.

This chain joins TRBV7-2 and TRBJ2-7; no firm D call. This CDR3 has 12 residues. Trimming took 3 bases from V and 5 from J, leaving 8 bases between them. Looked up from germline, CDR1 is SGHTA and CDR2 is FQGNSA. CDR3 sequence reads: CASSLIFDEQYF. CDR3 nucleotides: TGTGCCAGCAGCTTGATTTTTGACGAGCAGTACTTC.

This clonotype was recorded a few times. V and J are TRBV29-1 and TRBJ2-7, with TRBD1 identical over 9 bases. The V and J ends lost 4 bases and 0 bases, in that order; junction bases with no gene match: 7. The germline V gene encodes CDR1 SQVTM and CDR2 ANQGSEA. CDR3 length equals 15 residues. The CDR3 region is CSVVGTGLNSYEQYF. CDR3 coding DNA: TGCAGCGTTGTCGGGACAGGGTTAAACTCCTACGAGCAGTACTTC.

The chain couples TRBV3-1 to TRBJ2-4; the match to TRBD1 covers 7 bases. V was clipped by 4 bases and J by 13 bases; unmatched bases: 16. Germline values: CDR1 LGHDT, CDR2 YNNKEL (reference sequence). The CDR3 totals 15 residues. CDR3 residues: CASSLRQGNYDGQYF. In nucleotides, the CDR3 is TGTGCCAGCAGCCTCCGACAGGGTAATTACGACGGGCAGTACTTC.

This clonotype has only one observation. Written as DNA, the CDR3 is TGTGCCACCAGTGCAGCGGGAGGGCCCACTGAGCAGTACTTC. This translates into CATSAAGGPTEQYF. The chain links TRBV24-1 to TRBJ2-5; 10 nucleotides agree with TRBD2. CDR1 is KGHDR and CDR2 is SFDVKD in the germline V gene. J was trimmed by 11 bases and V by 5 bases; bases with no gene match: 10. This CDR3 has 14 residues.

This clonotype was observed a handful of times. The chain carries TRBV7-2 and TRBJ1-3, with D unresolved. V was clipped by 3 bases and J by 4 bases, with 10 bases between them. The CDR3 contains 14 residues. Germline lookup yields CDR1 SGHTA and CDR2 FQGNSA. This CDR3 reads CASSFRSRGNTIYF. The CDR3, as DNA: TGTGCCAGCAGCTTCCGGAGTCGGGGAAACACCATATATTTT. Looking up the rest from reference TRBV7-2 and TRBJ1-3 gives the full variable domain: GAGVSQSPSNKVTEKGKDVELRCDPISGHTALYWYRQSLGQGLEFLIYFQGNSAPDKSGLPSDRFSAERTGGSVSTLTIQRTQQEDSAVYLCASSFRSRGNTIYFGEGSWLTVV.

The genes are TRBV7-2 and TRBJ2-5, with 7 bases matching TRBD1. V was pared by 4 bases and J by 4 bases, with 6 bases of the junction left unmatched. Germline CDR1 SGHTA, CDR2 FQGNSA. The CDR3 is made up of 14 amino acids. Written as DNA, the CDR3 is TGTGCCAGCAGCTACAGGGGTTTAGGAGAGACCCAGTACTTC. Its translation: CASSYRGLGETQYF.

This chain links TRBV25-1 with TRBJ2-7; possibly TRBD2 for D (6 bases). Trimming took 6 bases from V and 4 from J, leaving 13 bases between them. This CDR3 is built from 13 residues. Germline loops: CDR1 MGHDK, CDR2 SYGVNS. The CDR3 sequence: CASRARDWYEQYF. CDR3 bases: TGTGCCAGCAGAGCCAGGGACTGGTACGAGCAGTACTTC.

This clonotype has only a few counts. The chain joins TRBV28 to TRBJ2-1, with a possible D match to TRBD2 (7 bases). Germline-derived CDR1 and CDR2 are MDHEN and SYDVKM. This CDR3 has 16 amino acids. Trimming removed 7 bases at V and 0 bases at J, with 16 bases between. The CDR3 DNA reads as TGTGCCAGCAAGTCCAGCGGGGACAACTCCTACAATGAGCAGTTCTTC. This sequence encodes CASKSSGDNSYNEQFF.

This clonotype has at least ten counts. The chain combines TRBV6-6 with TRBJ2-7, with D possibly matching TRBD2 (6 bases). CDR3 size: 16 residues. Looked up from germline, CDR1 is MNHNY and CDR2 is SVGAGI (reference sequence). Trimming took off 6 bases at V and 4 bases at J, with 22 bases between the two ends. CDR3 sequence reads: CASRRGRGVGNYEQYF. The DNA of the CDR3 is TGTGCCAGCAGACGCGGGCGGGGTGTCGGAAATTACGAGCAGTACTTC.

The chain employs TRBV29-1 and TRBJ2-4; 8 bases match TRBD2. CDR1 and CDR2 from the germline V gene are SQVTM and ANQGSEA. V trimming: 5 bases; J trimming: 1 base; junction bases outside the gene matches: 7. CDR3 length equals 15 residues. The CDR3 region is CSVTSGEGAKNIQYF. The DNA for the CDR3 is TGCAGCGTTACTAGCGGCGAGGGGGCCAAAAACATTCAGTACTTC.